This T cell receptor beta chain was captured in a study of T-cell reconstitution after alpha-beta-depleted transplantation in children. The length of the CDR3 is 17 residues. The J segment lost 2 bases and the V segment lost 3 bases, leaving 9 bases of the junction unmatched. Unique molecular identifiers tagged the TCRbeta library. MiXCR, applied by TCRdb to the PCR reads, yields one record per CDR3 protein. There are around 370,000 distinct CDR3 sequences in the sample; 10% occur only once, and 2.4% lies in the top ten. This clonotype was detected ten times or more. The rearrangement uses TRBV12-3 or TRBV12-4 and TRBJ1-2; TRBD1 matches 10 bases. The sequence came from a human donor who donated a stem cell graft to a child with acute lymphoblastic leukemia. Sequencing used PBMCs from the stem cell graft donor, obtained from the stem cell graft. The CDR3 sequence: CASSFLVGTGENYGYTF. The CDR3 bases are TGTGCCAGCAGTTTCCTCGTTGGGACAGGGGAAAACTATGGCTACACCTTC.